This T cell receptor (beta chain) emerged from a study of blood T cell repertoires in COVID-19. The overall study: COVID-19 samples collected from the United States, Italy and Spain covered acute and convalescent phases. From T cells, B-cell-depleted T cells, or PBMCs came the material, which was cDNA or gDNA.

Source study methods: Amplified reference gene primers provided the basis for estimating nucleated cell counts. TCRdb's copy holds only in-frame clones and misses some; the assay was immunoSEQ multiplex PCR. The D gene and trimming were derived from the DNA, and the V and J assignments and clone size from that table. The table shows about 210,000 clones, with 84% occurring only once. The CDR3 has 14 residues. V lost 3 bases and J 1 base, leaving 10 bases between the germline ends. Germline loops: CDR1 SGHVS, CDR2 FQNEAQ. V is TRBV7-8 and J is TRBJ2-7; maybe TRBD1 (7 bases). This sequence originates from a woman aged 45-60 years with active or convalescent COVID-19. Sequencing input: peripheral blood. CDR3 nucleotide sequence: TGTGCCAGCAGCTTGGAGGGACAGTCCTACGAGCAGTACGTC. Protein: CASSLEGQSYEQYV.